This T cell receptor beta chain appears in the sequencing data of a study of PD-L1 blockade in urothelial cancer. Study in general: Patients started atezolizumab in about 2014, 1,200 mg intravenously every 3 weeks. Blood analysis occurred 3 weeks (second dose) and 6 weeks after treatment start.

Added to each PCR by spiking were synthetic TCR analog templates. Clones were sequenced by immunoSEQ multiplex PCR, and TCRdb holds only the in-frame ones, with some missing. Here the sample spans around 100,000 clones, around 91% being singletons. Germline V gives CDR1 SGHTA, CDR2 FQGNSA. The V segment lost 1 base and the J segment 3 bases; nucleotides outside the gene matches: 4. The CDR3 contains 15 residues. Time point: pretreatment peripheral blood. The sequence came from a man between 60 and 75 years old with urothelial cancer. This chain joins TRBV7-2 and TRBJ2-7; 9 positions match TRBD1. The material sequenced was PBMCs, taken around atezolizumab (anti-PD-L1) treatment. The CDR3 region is CASSLVPDRGYEQYF. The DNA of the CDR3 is TGTGCCAGCAGCTTAGTCCCGGACAGGGGCTACGAGCAGTACTTC.